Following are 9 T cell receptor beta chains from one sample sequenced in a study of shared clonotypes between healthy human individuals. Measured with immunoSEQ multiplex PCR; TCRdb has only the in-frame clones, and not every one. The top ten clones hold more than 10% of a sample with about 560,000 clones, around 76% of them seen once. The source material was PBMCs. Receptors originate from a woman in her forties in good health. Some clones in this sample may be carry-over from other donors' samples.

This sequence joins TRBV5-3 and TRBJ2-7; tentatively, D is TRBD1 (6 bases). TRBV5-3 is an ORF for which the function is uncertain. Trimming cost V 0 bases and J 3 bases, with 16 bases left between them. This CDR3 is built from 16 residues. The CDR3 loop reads CARSLVGQGLDYEQYF. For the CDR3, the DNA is TGTGCCAGAAGCTTGGTGGGGCAGGGGCTAGACTACGAGCAGTACTTC.

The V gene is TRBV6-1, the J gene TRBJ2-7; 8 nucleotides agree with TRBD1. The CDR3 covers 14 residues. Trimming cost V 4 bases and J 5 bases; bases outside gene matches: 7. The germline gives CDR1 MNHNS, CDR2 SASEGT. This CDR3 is CASSGDRGVDEQYF. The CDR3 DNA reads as TGTGCCAGCAGTGGCGACAGGGGTGTGGACGAGCAGTACTTC.

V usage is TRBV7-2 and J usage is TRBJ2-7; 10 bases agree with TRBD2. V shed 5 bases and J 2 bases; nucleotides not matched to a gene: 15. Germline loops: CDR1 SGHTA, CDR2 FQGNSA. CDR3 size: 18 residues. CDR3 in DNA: TGTGCCAGCAGCCCCATGGGGGTTAGCGGGAGGAGCCCCTACGAGCAGTACTTC. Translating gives CASSPMGVSGRSPYEQYF.

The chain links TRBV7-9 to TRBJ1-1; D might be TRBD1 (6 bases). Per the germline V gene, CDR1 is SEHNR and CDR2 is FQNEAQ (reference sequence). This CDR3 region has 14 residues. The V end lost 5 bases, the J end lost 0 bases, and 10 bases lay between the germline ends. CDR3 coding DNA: TGTGCCAGCAGCCAACAGGGAGTGAACACTGAAGCTTTCTTT. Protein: CASSQQGVNTEAFF.

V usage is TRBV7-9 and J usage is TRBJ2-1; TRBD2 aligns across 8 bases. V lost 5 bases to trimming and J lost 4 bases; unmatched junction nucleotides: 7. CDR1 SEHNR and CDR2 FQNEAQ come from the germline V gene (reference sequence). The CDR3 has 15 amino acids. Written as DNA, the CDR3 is TGTGCCAGCAGCCACTTCCGGGAGGGGTACAATGAGCAGTTCTTC. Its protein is CASSHFREGYNEQFF.

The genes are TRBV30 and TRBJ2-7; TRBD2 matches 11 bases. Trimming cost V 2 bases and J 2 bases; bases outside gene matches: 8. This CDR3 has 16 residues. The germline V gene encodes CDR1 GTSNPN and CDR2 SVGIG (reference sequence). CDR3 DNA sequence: TGTGCCTGGAGTCGGCCTAGCGGGAGGATAGCCTACGAGCAGTACTTC. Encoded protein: CAWSRPSGRIAYEQYF.

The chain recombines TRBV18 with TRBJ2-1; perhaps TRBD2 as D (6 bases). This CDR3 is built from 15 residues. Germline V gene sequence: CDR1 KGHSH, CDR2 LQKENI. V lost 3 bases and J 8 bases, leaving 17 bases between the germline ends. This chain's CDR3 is CASSPTSEPSDEQFF. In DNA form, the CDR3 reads TGTGCCAGCTCACCGACTAGTGAACCCTCCGATGAGCAGTTCTTC.

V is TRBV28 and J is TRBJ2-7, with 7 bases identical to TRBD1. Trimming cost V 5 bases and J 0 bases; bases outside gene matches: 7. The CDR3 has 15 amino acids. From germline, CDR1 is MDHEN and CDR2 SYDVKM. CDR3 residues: CASSLLTGSSYEQYF. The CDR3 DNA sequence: TGTGCCAGCAGTCTCTTGACAGGGTCCTCCTACGAGCAGTACTTC. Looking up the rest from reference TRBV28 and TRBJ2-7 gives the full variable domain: DVKVTQSSRYLVKRTGEKVFLECVQDMDHENMFWYRQDPGLGLRLIYFSYDVKMKEKGDIPEGYSVSREKKERFSLILESASTNQTSMYLCASSLLTGSSYEQYFGPGTRLTVT.

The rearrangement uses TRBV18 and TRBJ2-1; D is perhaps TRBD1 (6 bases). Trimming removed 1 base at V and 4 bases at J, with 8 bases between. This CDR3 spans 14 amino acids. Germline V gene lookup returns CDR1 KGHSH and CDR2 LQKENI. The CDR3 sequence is CASSPRTAYNEQFF. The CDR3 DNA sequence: TGTGCCAGCTCACCACGGACAGCATACAATGAGCAGTTCTTC.